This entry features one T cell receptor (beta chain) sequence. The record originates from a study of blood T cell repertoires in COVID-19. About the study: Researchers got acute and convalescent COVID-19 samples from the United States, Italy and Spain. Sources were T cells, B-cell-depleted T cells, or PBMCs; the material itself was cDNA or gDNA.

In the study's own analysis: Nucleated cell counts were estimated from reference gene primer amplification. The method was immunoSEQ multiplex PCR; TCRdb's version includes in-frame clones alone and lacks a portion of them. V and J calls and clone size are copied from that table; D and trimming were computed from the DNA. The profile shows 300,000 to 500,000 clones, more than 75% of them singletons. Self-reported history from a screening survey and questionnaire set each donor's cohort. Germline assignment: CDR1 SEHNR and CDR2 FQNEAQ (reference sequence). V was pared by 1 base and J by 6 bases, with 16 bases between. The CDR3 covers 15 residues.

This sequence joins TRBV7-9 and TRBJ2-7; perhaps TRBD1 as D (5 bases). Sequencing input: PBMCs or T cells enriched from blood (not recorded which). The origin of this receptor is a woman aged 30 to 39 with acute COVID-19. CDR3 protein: CASSLDEQGSGEQYF. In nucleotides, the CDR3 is TGTGCCAGCAGCTTAGATGAGCAGGGTTCTGGCGAGCAGTACTTC.